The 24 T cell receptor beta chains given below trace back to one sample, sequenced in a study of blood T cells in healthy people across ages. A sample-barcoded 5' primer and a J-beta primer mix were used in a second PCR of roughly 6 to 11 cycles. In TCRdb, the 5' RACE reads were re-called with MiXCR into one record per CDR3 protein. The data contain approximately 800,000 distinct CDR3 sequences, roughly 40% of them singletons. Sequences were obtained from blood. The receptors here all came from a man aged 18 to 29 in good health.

CDR3 in amino acids: CASSYYSRRGTGQETQYF. The CDR3 DNA follows: TGTGCCAGCAGTTACTACAGTCGTCGGGGGACAGGCCAAGAGACCCAGTACTTC. The V gene is TRBV6-2 or TRBV6-3, the J gene TRBJ2-5; 8 bases map to TRBD1. The germline gives CDR1 MNHEY, CDR2 SVGEGT. The V segment lost 1 base and the J segment 1 base; nucleotides outside the gene matches: 11. The CDR3 extends over 18 amino acids.

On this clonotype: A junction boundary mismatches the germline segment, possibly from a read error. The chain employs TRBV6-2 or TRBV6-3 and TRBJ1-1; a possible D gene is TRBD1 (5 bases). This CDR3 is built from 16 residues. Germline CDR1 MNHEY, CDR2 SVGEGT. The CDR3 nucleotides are TGTGCCAGCAATTACTCGTCCAGGGACGGTTCGGCTGAAGCTTTCTTT. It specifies CASNYSSRDGSAEAFF.

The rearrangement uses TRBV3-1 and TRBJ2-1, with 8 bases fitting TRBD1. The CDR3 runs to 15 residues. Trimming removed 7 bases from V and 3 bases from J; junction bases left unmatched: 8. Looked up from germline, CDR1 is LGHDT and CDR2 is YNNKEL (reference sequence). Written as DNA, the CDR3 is TGTGCCAGCACGAACACAGGGGGAAGCTACAATGAGCAGTTCTTC. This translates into CASTNTGGSYNEQFF.

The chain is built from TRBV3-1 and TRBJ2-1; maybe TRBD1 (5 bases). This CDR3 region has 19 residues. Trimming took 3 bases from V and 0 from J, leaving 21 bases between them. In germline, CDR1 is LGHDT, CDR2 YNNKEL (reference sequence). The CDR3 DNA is TGTGCCAGCAGCCAGGGGCTCAACGGAAAGTCGAGCTCCTACAATGAGCAGTTCTTC. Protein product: CASSQGLNGKSSSYNEQFF.

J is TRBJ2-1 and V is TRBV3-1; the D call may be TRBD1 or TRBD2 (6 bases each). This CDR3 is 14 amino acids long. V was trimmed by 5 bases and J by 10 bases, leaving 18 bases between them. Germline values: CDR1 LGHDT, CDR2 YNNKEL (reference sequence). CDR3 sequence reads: CASSRRGVSSEQFF. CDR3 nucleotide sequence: TGTGCCAGCAGCAGAAGGGGGGTCAGCTCCGAGCAGTTCTTC.

CDR3 sequence (DNA): TGTGCCAGCAGCAAGCATGGGGGGACCGGGGAGCTGTTTTTT. This gives the protein CASSKHGGTGELFF. The chain couples TRBV14 to TRBJ2-2; weak D call: TRBD2 (6 bases). CDR3 length equals 14 residues. V lost 5 bases to trimming and J lost 5 bases, with 12 bases between them. Looked up from germline, CDR1 is SGHDN and CDR2 is FVKESK.

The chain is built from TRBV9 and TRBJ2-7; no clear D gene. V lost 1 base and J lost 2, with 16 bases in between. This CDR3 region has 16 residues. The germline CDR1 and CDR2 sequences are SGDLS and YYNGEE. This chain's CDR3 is CASSVSAERPTYEQYF. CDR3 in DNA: TGTGCCAGCAGCGTATCCGCCGAGAGGCCGACCTACGAGCAGTACTTC.

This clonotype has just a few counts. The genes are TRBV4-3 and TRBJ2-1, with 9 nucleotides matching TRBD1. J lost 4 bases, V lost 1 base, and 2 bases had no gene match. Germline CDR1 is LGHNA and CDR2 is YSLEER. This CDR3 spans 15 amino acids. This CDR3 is CASSQGGQGYNEQFF. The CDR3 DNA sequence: TGCGCCAGCAGCCAAGGGGGACAGGGATACAATGAGCAGTTCTTC.

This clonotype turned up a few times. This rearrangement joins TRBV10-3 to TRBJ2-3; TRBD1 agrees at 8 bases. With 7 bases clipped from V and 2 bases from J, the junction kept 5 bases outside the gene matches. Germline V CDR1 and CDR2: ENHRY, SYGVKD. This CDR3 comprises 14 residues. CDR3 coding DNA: TGTGCCATCAATCGGGACAGGTCCACAGATACGCAGTATTTT. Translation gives CAINRDRSTDTQYF.

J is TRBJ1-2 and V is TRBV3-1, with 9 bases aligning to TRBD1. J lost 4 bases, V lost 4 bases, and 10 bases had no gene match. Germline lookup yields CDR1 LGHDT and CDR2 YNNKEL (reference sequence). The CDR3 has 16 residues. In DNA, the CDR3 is TGTGCCAGCAGCCCTTTCGGGACAGGGATGGGCTATGGCTACACCTTC. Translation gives CASSPFGTGMGYGYTF.

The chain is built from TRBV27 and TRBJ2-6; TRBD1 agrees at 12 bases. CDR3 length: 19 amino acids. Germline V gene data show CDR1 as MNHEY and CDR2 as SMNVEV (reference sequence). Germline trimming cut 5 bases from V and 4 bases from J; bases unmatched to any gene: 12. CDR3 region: CASSHPTGTGGLGANVLTF. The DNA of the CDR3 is TGTGCCAGCAGTCATCCGACCGGGACAGGGGGCTTGGGGGCCAACGTCCTGACTTTC.

In DNA form, the CDR3 reads TGTGCCAGCAGCCAAGGCCGTCAGTCCTACGAGCAGTACTTC. Protein: CASSQGRQSYEQYF. This chain uses TRBV14 with TRBJ2-7; unclear D gene. This CDR3 spans 14 amino acids. V was trimmed by 1 base and J by 1 base, leaving 8 bases between them. Germline CDR1 and CDR2: SGHDN and FVKESK.

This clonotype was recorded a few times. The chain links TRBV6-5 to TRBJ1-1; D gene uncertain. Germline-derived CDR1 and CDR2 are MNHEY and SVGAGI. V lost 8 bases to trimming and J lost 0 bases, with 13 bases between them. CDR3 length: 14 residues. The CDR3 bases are TGTGCCAGCTCGTTAGACCCTCTGAACACTGAAGCTTTCTTT. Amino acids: CASSLDPLNTEAFF.

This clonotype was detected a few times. The CDR3 nucleotides read TGTGCCAGCAGCTCGGGGTTCCAAGAGACCCAGTACTTC. Protein sequence: CASSSGFQETQYF. The chain joins TRBV7-9 to TRBJ2-5; D perhaps matches TRBD2 (5 bases). Deletions cut 4 bases from V and 1 base from J, with 7 bases between. CDR1 SEHNR and CDR2 FQNEAQ come from the germline V gene (reference sequence). The CDR3 runs to 13 residues.

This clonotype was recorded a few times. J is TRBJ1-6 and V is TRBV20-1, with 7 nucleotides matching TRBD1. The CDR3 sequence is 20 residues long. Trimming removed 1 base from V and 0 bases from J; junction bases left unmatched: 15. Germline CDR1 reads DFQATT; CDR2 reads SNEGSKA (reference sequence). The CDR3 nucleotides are TGCAGTGCTAGAGGCCCAGGACAGGAACCATTGAGCTCCTATAATTCACCCCTCCACTTT. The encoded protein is CSARGPGQEPLSSYNSPLHF.

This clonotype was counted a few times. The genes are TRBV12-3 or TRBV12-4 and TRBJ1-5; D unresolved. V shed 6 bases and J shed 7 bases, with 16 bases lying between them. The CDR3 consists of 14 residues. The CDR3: CASSSRRNWQPQHF. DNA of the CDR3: TGTGCCAGCAGCTCCCGTAGGAATTGGCAGCCCCAGCATTTT.

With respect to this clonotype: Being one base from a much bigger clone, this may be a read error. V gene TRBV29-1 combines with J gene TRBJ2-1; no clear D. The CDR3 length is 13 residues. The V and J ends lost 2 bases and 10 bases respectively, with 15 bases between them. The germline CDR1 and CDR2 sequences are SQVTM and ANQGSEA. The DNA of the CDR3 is TGCAGCGTTGAAACAGCTATCTCCTACGAGCAGTTCTTC. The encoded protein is CSVETAISYEQFF.

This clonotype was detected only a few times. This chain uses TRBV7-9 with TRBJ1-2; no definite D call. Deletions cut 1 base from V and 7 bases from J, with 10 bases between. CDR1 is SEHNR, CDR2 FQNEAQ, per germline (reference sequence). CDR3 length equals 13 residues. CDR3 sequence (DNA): TGTGCCAGCAGCTTAGGGTTCGACGGTGGCTACACCTTC. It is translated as CASSLGFDGGYTF.

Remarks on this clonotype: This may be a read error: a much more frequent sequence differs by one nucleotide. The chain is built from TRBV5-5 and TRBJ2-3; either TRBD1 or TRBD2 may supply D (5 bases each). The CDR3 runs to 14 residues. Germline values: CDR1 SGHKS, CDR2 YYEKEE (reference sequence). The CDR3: CASSLGDGPITRYF. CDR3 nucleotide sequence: TGTGCCAGCAGTTTGGGGGACGGACCCATTACGCGGTATTTT.

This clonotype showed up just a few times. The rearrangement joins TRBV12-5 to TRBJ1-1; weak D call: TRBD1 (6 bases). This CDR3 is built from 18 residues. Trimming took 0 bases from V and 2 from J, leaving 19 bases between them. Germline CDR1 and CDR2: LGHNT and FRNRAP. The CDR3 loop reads CASGLVGGLGASNTEAFF. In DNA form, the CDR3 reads TGTGCTAGTGGTTTGGTAGGGGGTTTGGGGGCTAGCAACACTGAAGCTTTCTTT.

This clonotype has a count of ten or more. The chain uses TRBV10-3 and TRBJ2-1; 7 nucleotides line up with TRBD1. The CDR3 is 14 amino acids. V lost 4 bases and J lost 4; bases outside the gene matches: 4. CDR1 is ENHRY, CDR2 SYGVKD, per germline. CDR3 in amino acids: CAISGQGQYNEQFF. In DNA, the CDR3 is TGTGCCATCAGTGGACAGGGACAGTACAATGAGCAGTTCTTC.

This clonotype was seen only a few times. The CDR3 protein is CASSDRAYNEQYF. The CDR3 DNA is TGTGCCAGCAGCGACAGGGCCTACAATGAGCAGTACTTC. The chain uses TRBV14 and TRBJ2-7; 7 bases map to TRBD1. This CDR3 is 13 amino acids long. Trimming cost V 5 bases and J 7 bases; bases outside gene matches: 8. Germline CDR1 SGHDN, CDR2 FVKESK.

CDR3 in amino acids: CASSYRQGAYGYTF. CDR3 DNA sequence: TGTGCCAGCAGTTACAGGCAGGGGGCCTATGGCTACACCTTC. The V call is TRBV6-5, the J call TRBJ1-2; TRBD1 matches 8 bases. CDR3 length equals 14 residues. Trimming cost V 2 bases and J 4 bases; bases outside gene matches: 3. Germline V gives CDR1 MNHEY, CDR2 SVGAGI.

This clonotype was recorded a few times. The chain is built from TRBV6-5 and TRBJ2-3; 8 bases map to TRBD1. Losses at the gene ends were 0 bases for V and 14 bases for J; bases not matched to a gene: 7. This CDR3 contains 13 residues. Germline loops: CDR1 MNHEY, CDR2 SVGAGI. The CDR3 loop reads CASSYSPGQVPYF. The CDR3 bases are TGTGCCAGCAGTTACTCGCCGGGACAGGTCCCGTATTTT.